This record concerns one TCR beta chain sequence. The data derive from a study of blood T cell repertoires in COVID-19. Study context: Sources were T cells, B-cell-depleted T cells, or PBMCs; the material itself was cDNA or gDNA.

Trimming took off 4 bases at V and 6 bases at J, with 12 bases between the two ends. The CDR3 is made up of 13 amino acids. Germline lookup yields CDR1 SNHLY and CDR2 FYNNEI. The protocol was immunoSEQ multiplex PCR, while the TCRdb copy is restricted to in-frame clones and leaves out a portion. This repertoire shows about 280,000 clones, around 85% found once; its top ten account for around 2.3%. The TCR was taken from a woman aged 50 to 60 who had recovered from COVID-19. The chain couples TRBV2 to TRBJ1-2; possibly TRBD1 for D (5 bases). Specimen: PBMCs or T cells enriched from blood (not recorded which). The CDR3 DNA follows: TGTGCCAGCAGTGCGGGCAGGGTCGATGGCTACACCTTC. Residues: CASSAGRVDGYTF.